A selection of T cell receptor beta chains follows, all from one sample in a study of CD8 T cells in Susac syndrome. TCRdb redid the calling of the immunoSEQ multiplex PCR reads with MiXCR, one entry per CDR3 protein. The repertoire holds 130,000 or so distinct CDR3 sequences, with 65% to 90% as singletons. The sequenced sample was CD8+ T cells from PBMCs. All receptors come from a human donor with multiple sclerosis. Each CDR3 is given with its conserved first and last residue. Fields, in order: D gene, clone size, J gene, V gene, CDR3 DNA, CDR3 protein. D genes are given only for firm matches. Not every row has a clone size; where given, it reads once, few, many or a size class.

>-|once|TRBJ1-1|TRBV11-2
TGTGCCAGCAGCTTAGTGGGAGTCAGTGGATTGACTGAAGCTTTCTTT
CASSLVGVSGLTEAFF
>-|-|TRBJ2-5|TRBV12-3/TRBV12-4
TGTGCCAGCAGTACTCTAGCGACCCAAGAGACCCAGTACTTC
CASSTLATQETQYF
>TRBD2|-|TRBJ2-1|TRBV5-1
TGCGCCAGCAGCGGGACTAGCGGGGCTGAGCAGTTCTTC
CASSGTSGAEQFF
>-|-|TRBJ2-1|TRBV11-3
TGTGCCAGCAGCCTAGGGCGTATCAATGAGCAGTTCTTC
CASSLGRINEQFF
>TRBD1|-|TRBJ2-7|TRBV4-2
TGTGCCAGCAGCCATGGGACAGAGCACTACGAGCAGTACTTC
CASSHGTEHYEQYF
>-|-|TRBJ2-3|TRBV11-2
TGTGCCAGCAGACTCAGCGGGAGCACAGATACGCAGTATTTT
CASRLSGSTDTQYF
>-|-|TRBJ2-2|TRBV30
TGTGCCTGGAGTGTAACCGGGTCCGGGGAGCTGTTTTTT
CAWSVTGSGELFF
>TRBD1|-|TRBJ1-1|TRBV7-9
TGTGCCAGCAGCGTAGGCACAGGGGACCCTGAAGCTTTCTTT
CASSVGTGDPEAFF
>-|once|TRBJ1-4|TRBV12-3/TRBV12-4
TGTGCCAGCAGGGGAAATACAGGGCGTAATGAAAAACTGTTTTTT
CASRGNTGRNEKLFF
>-|-|TRBJ2-2|TRBV25-1
TGTGCCAGCAGGGAGGAAACGAACACCGGGGAGCTGTTTTTT
CASREETNTGELFF